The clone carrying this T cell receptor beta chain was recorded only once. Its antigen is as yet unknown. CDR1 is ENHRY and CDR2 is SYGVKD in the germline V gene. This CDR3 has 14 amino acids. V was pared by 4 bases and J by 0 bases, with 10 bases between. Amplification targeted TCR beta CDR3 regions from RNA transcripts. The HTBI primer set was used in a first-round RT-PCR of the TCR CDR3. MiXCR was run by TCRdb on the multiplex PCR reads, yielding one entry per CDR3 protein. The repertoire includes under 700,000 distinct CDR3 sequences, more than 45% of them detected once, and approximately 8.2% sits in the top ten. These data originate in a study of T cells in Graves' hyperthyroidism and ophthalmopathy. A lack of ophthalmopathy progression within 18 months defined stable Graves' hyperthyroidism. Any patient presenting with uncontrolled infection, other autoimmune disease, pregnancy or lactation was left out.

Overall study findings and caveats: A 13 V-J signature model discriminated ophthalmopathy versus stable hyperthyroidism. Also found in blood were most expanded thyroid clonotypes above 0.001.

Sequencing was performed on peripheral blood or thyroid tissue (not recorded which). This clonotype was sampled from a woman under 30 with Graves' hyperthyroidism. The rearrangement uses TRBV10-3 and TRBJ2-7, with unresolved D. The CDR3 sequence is CAISVINSSYEQYF. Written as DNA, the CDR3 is TGTGCCATCAGTGTCATAAACAGCTCCTACGAGCAGTACTTC.